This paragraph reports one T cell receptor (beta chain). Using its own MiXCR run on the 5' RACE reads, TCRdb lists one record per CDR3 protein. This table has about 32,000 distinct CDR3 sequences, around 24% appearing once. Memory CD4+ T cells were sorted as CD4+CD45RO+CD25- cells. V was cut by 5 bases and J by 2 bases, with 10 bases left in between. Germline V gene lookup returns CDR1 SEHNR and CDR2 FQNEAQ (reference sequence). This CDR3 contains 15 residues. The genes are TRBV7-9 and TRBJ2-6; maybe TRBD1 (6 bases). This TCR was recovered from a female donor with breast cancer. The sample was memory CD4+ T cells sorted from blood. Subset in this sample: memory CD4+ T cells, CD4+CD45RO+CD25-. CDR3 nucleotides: TGTGCCAGCAGCCCCCAGGGGACTGGGGCCAACGTCCTGACTTTC. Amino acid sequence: CASSPQGTGANVLTF.